The next 27 T cell receptor beta chains were all read from a single sample in a study of PD-1 blockade in classical Hodgkin lymphoma. Sample time point: cycle 4 day 1 (C4D1), after five to seven weeks of nivolumab. Autologous stem cell transplantation was followed by relapse in every patient, and brentuximab vedotin exposure varied. Sequencing used immunoSEQ multiplex PCR; TCRdb keeps in-frame clones, though not all of them. The sample has tens of thousands of clones, roughly 69% seen once. Material: peripheral blood mononuclear cells (PBMCs), obtained before the fourth cycle of nivolumab. The receptor set was obtained from a human donor with classical Hodgkin lymphoma.

The gene calls are TRBV19 and TRBJ2-1; 8 bases agree with TRBD1. Germline V gene data show CDR1 as LNHDA and CDR2 as SQIVND (reference sequence). J gave up 7 bases and V 5 bases, and 10 bases lay outside the gene matches. This CDR3 region has 15 residues. The CDR3 coding sequence is TGTGCCAGTAGTTCGGGACAGGACTTGAAAAATGAGCAGTTCTTC. Encoded protein: CASSSGQDLKNEQFF. The full variable domain, rest sourced from reference TRBV19 and TRBJ2-1, is DGGITQSPKYLFRKEGQNVTLSCEQNLNHDAMYWYRQDPGQGLRLIYYSQIVNDFQKGDIAEGYSVSREKKESFPLTVTSAQKNPTAFYLCASSSGQDLKNEQFFGPGTRLTVL.

This chain connects TRBV5-1 to TRBJ2-5; D is unresolved. Trimming pared 0 bases from V and 3 bases from J, leaving 9 bases between. CDR1 is SGHRS, CDR2 YFSETQ, per germline. This CDR3 has 14 amino acids. CDR3 protein: CASSLGAVEETQYF. The CDR3 DNA sequence: TGCGCCAGCAGCTTGGGGGCCGTTGAAGAGACCCAGTACTTC.

V and J are TRBV5-1 and TRBJ2-7, with unresolved D. CDR3 length: 15 residues. Trimming removed 4 bases at V and 4 bases at J, with 18 bases between. Germline V gene data show CDR1 as SGHRS and CDR2 as YFSETQ. CDR3 loop: CASSKLKSPPYEQYF. For the CDR3, the DNA is TGCGCCAGCAGCAAACTGAAGTCCCCACCTTACGAGCAGTACTTC.

The CDR3 DNA follows: TGTGCCAGCAGCTTGGGGATACCCTACGAGCAGTACTTC. Residues: CASSLGIPYEQYF. This sequence joins TRBV7-9 and TRBJ2-7; D remains ambiguous. Germline CDR1 reads SEHNR; CDR2 reads FQNEAQ (reference sequence). Deletions cut 3 bases from V and 2 bases from J, with 8 bases between. CDR3 length: 13 residues.

The chain joins TRBV7-9 to TRBJ2-7; no definite D call. V was pared by 3 bases and J by 1 base, with 4 bases between. The CDR3 sequence is 12 residues long. Germline CDR1 reads SEHNR; CDR2 reads FQNEAQ (reference sequence). The CDR3 sequence: CASSFNSYEQYF. The DNA of the CDR3 is TGTGCCAGCAGCTTCAATTCCTACGAGCAGTACTTC.

This clone was counted a single time. V usage is TRBV5-1 and J usage is TRBJ1-1; 11 bases align to TRBD1. The V segment lost 4 bases and the J segment 1 base; nucleotides outside the gene matches: 12. The CDR3 length is 18 residues. Germline CDR1 reads SGHRS; CDR2 reads YFSETQ. The CDR3 DNA reads TGCGCCAGCAGCGGGCTCGGCCCGGGACAGGGGGAGAACACTGAAGCTTTCTTT. Amino acids: CASSGLGPGQGENTEAFF.

The chain links TRBV2 to TRBJ2-2, with 8 nucleotides matching TRBD2. The CDR3 contains 14 residues. V was pared by 11 bases and J by 3 bases, with 8 bases of the junction left unmatched. Per germline, CDR1 SNHLY and CDR2 FYNNEI. The CDR3 region is CAANGGADTGELFF. CDR3 bases: TGTGCCGCAAACGGGGGGGCCGACACCGGGGAGCTGTTTTTT.

This clone has just one count. The rearrangement joins TRBV2 to TRBJ1-2, with D possibly being TRBD1 (5 bases). The V gene's germline CDR1 is SNHLY and CDR2 FYNNEI. V dropped 0 bases and J dropped 0 bases, with 14 bases sitting between them. This CDR3 is 17 amino acids long. The CDR3 nucleotides are TGTGCCAGCAGTGAAGCTCAGGGAGAGCTCGCTAACTATGGCTACACCTTC. It specifies CASSEAQGELANYGYTF. The full variable domain, its missing parts supplied by reference TRBV2 and TRBJ1-2, is EPEVTQTPSHQVTQMGQEVILRCVPISNHLYFYWYRQILGQKVEFLVSFYNNEISEKSEIFDDQFSVERPDGSNFTLKIRSTKLEDSAMYFCASSEAQGELANYGYTFGSGTRLTVV.

The chain has TRBV11-2 and TRBJ1-3; D ambiguous. The CDR3 runs 16 residues. Per the germline V gene, CDR1 is SGHAT and CDR2 is FQNNGV. V lost 4 bases and J 4 bases, leaving 17 bases between the germline ends. CDR3 loop: CASSSSLAEQGNTIYF. The CDR3 nucleotides are TGTGCCAGCAGCTCCTCACTAGCAGAACAAGGAAACACCATATATTTT.

This chain connects TRBV7-9 to TRBJ2-7; D is unresolved. Trimming took off 1 base at V and 9 bases at J, with 7 bases between the two ends. Germline V lookup: CDR1 SEHNR, CDR2 FQNEAQ (reference sequence). The CDR3 extends over 11 amino acids. Written as DNA, the CDR3 is TGTGCCAGCAGCTTAGATGCGGTGCAGTACTTC. Amino acids: CASSLDAVQYF.

The rearrangement uses TRBV19 and TRBJ2-3; unclear D gene. Per germline, CDR1 LNHDA and CDR2 SQIVND (reference sequence). V was clipped by 2 bases and J by 6 bases, with 6 bases between them. The length of the CDR3 is 12 residues. This chain's CDR3 is CASSIRADTQYF. CDR3 nucleotides: TGTGCCAGTAGTATAAGGGCTGATACGCAGTATTTT.

The rearrangement links TRBV6-1 to TRBJ1-1; D remains ambiguous. V lost 5 bases and J 4 bases, leaving 17 bases between the germline ends. The germline gives CDR1 MNHNS, CDR2 SASEGT. This CDR3 has 15 residues. CDR3 DNA: TGTGCCAGCAGTAAACTAGAACAGAGTGGCACTGAAGCTTTCTTT. Its protein is CASSKLEQSGTEAFF.

The DNA of the CDR3 is TGTGCCAGCGGTCCGGACGGGGAAGGAGGCTACACCTTC. Encoded protein: CASGPDGEGGYTF. V is TRBV6-5 and J is TRBJ1-2; no definite D call. Germline CDR1 MNHEY, CDR2 SVGAGI. The CDR3 totals 13 residues. Trimming stripped 8 bases from V and 8 bases from J, with 18 bases between.

The V gene is TRBV6-1, the J gene TRBJ1-2; D not resolved. The V gene's germline CDR1 is MNHNS and CDR2 SASEGT. The ends were cut back, 4 bases at V and 8 bases at J, with 14 bases in the middle. The length of the CDR3 is 13 residues. CDR3 residues: CASSVRAILGYTF. CDR3 in DNA: TGTGCCAGCAGTGTTCGGGCAATTCTCGGCTACACCTTC.

The rearrangement joins TRBV30 to TRBJ1-3; unclear D gene. The CDR3 is 14 residues long. Trimming cost V 4 bases and J 0 bases, with 10 bases left between them. In germline, CDR1 is GTSNPN, CDR2 SVGIG (reference sequence). CDR3 in amino acids: CAWTTGISGNTIYF. The CDR3 nucleotides read TGTGCCTGGACCACTGGAATCTCTGGAAACACCATATATTTT.

The chain is built from TRBV2 and TRBJ2-2; D is undetermined. Looked up from germline, CDR1 is SNHLY and CDR2 is FYNNEI. This CDR3 has 13 amino acids. Trimming removed 3 bases at V and 4 bases at J, with 6 bases between. CDR3 sequence: CASSDGFTGELFF. CDR3 coding DNA: TGTGCCAGCAGTGATGGGTTCACCGGGGAGCTGTTTTTT.

The chain combines TRBV23-1 with TRBJ1-5; 7 nucleotides agree with TRBD1. TRBV23-1 is identified as an open reading frame with a role that is uncertain. CDR3 length: 15 residues. V gave up 1 base and J gave up 7 bases; unmatched junction bases: 7. CDR3 DNA: TGCGCCAGCAGTCAATTGGACGACAGGGTCCAGCCCCAGCATTTT. As protein: CASSQLDDRVQPQHF.

V and J are TRBV4-3 and TRBJ1-1, with D maybe TRBD1 (6 bases). CDR3 length: 13 residues. Per germline, CDR1 LGHNA and CDR2 YSLEER. V was pared by 6 bases and J by 6 bases, with 14 bases between. In nucleotides, the CDR3 is TGCGCCAGCAGTCCGATTAGGGGGGCTGAAGCTTTCTTT. As protein: CASSPIRGAEAFF.

The J gene is TRBJ2-5, the V gene TRBV19, with D perhaps given as TRBD1 or TRBD2 (5 bases each). The V gene lost 5 bases and the J gene lost 7 bases, with 17 bases spanning the gap. The CDR3 spans 14 residues. The germline CDR1 and CDR2 sequences are LNHDA and SQIVND (reference sequence). The CDR3 nucleotides read TGTGCCAGTAGTCCATTTGGGGACCGCGGGACCCAGTACTTC. Translating gives CASSPFGDRGTQYF.

The J gene is TRBJ1-2, the V gene TRBV5-6, with 11 bases aligning to TRBD1. This CDR3 has 18 residues. Trimming took 2 bases from V and 1 from J; bases not matched to a gene: 10. Looked up from germline, CDR1 is SGHDT and CDR2 is YYEEEE. The CDR3 loop reads CASSLLGQGVAHNYGYTF. The CDR3 DNA reads as TGTGCCAGCAGCTTATTGGGACAGGGGGTAGCCCATAACTATGGCTACACCTTC.

The chain uses TRBV27 and TRBJ2-5, with 10 bases that match TRBD1. Looked up from germline, CDR1 is MNHEY and CDR2 is SMNVEV (reference sequence). The CDR3 sequence is 14 residues long. V lost 4 bases, J lost 4 bases, and 3 bases stayed unmatched. CDR3 DNA sequence: TGTGCCAGCAGTTCGGACAGGGGGGTAGAGACCCAGTACTTC. This translates into CASSSDRGVETQYF.

This chain joins TRBV4-3 and TRBJ1-6, with D uncertain. The length of the CDR3 is 15 residues. Trimming removed 0 bases at V and 10 bases at J, with 13 bases between. Germline V gives CDR1 LGHNA, CDR2 YSLEER. The CDR3 protein is CASSQDGMGNSPLHF. The DNA of the CDR3 is TGCGCCAGCAGCCAAGATGGTATGGGGAACTCACCCCTCCACTTT.

This chain joins TRBV5-6 and TRBJ1-5, with TRBD1 matching 7 bases. The junction had 8 bases not matched to a gene; V was cut back by 0 bases and J by 5 bases. The germline V gene encodes CDR1 SGHDT and CDR2 YYEEEE. The CDR3 sequence is 16 residues long. The CDR3 is CASSLGGGGNYQPQHF. In DNA, the CDR3 is TGTGCCAGCAGCTTGGGGGGAGGGGGCAATTATCAGCCCCAGCATTTT.

With respect to this clone: Other DNA sequences in the same sample also yield this CDR3. V and J are TRBV11-3 and TRBJ1-1; tentative D call: TRBD1 (5 bases). The ends were cut back, 1 base at V and 3 bases at J, with 9 bases in the middle. The CDR3 contains 14 residues. Germline V CDR1 and CDR2: SGHNT, YENEEA. The CDR3 is CASSLGGGDTEAFF. In DNA, the CDR3 is TGTGCCAGCAGCTTAGGTGGGGGAGACACTGAAGCTTTCTTT.

The chain recombines TRBV7-2 with TRBJ1-1; TRBD1 might be the D (6 bases). V lost 2 bases to trimming and J lost 1 base, with 11 bases between them. Germline lookup yields CDR1 SGHTA and CDR2 FQGNSA. CDR3 length: 15 residues. As DNA, the CDR3 is TGTGCCAGCAGCTTATCGGCAGGGGAGAACACTGAAGCTTTCTTT. This codes for CASSLSAGENTEAFF.

As to this clone: A junction end diverges from the germline sequence, so it may reflect a read error. The rearrangement joins TRBV10-3 to TRBJ1-4, with 10 nucleotides matching TRBD1. Germline lookup yields CDR1 ENHRY and CDR2 SYGVKD. The CDR3 sequence is 15 residues long. The CDR3 region is CATSESGTGVEKLFF. The CDR3 nucleotides read TGTGCCACCAGTGAGTCGGGGACAGGGGTTGAAAAACTGTTTTTT.

This chain connects TRBV10-3 to TRBJ1-1; 8 bases agree with TRBD1. The V gene end was trimmed by 6 bases and the J gene end by 3 bases; junction bases not matched to a gene: 3. CDR3 length: 13 residues. Germline values: CDR1 ENHRY, CDR2 SYGVKD. CDR3 sequence reads: CAIRDRVDTEAFF. DNA for the CDR3: TGTGCCATCAGGGACAGGGTGGACACTGAAGCTTTCTTT.